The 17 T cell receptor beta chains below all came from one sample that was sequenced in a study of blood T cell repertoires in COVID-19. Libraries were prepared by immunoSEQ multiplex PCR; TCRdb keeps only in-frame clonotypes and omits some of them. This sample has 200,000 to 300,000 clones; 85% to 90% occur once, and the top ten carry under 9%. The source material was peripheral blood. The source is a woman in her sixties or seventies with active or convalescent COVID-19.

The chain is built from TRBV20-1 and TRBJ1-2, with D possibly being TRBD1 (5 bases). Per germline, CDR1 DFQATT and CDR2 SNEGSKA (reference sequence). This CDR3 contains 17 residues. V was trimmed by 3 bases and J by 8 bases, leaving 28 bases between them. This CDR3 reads CSASPGRTPLVRDGYTF. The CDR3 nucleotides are TGCAGTGCTAGTCCTGGGAGGACTCCTCTAGTCAGGGACGGCTACACCTTC.

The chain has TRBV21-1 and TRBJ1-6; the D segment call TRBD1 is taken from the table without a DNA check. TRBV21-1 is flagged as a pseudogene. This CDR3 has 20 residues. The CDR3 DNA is TGTGCCAGCAGCCTCCTTATTTTGGGACAGGGGCATCTAGGAGGGTCACCCCTCCACTTT. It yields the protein CASSLLILGQGHLGGSPLHF.

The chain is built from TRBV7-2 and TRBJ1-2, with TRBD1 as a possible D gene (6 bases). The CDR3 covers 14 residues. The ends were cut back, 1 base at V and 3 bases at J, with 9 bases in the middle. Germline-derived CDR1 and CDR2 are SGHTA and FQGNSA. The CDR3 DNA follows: TGTGCCAGCAGCTTAGGAGGGGGGGACTATGGCTACACCTTC. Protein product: CASSLGGGDYGYTF.

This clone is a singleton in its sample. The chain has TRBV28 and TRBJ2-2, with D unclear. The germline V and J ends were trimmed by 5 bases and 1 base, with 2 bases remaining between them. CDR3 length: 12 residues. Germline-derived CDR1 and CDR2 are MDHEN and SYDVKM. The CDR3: CASSRNTGELFF. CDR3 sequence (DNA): TGTGCCAGCAGTCGGAACACCGGGGAGCTGTTTTTT.

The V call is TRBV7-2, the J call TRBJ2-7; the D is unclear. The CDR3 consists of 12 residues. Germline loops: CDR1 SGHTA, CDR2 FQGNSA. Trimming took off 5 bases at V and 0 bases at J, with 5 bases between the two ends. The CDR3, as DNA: TGTGCCAGCAGCCCCCTCTCCTACGAGCAGTACTTC. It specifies CASSPLSYEQYF.

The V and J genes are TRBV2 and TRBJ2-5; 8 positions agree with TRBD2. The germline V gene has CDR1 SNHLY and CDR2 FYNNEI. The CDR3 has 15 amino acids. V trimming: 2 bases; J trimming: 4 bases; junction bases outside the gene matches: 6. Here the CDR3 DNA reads TGTGCCAGCAGTGAAAGCGGGGGTGGGGGAGAGACCCAGTACTTC. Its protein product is CASSESGGGGETQYF.

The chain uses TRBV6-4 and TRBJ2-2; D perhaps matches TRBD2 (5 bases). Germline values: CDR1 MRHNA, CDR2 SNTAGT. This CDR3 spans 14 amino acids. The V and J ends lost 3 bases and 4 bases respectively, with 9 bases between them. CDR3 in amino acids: CASSEGRGTGELFF. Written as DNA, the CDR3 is TGTGCCAGCAGTGAGGGCCGGGGCACCGGGGAGCTGTTTTTT.

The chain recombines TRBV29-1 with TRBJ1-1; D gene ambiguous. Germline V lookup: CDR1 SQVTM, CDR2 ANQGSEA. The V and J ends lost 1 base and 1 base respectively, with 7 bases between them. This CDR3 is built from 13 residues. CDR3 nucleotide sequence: TGCAGCGTTGAAGGGGCACGGAACACTGAAGCTTTCTTT. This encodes CSVEGARNTEAFF.

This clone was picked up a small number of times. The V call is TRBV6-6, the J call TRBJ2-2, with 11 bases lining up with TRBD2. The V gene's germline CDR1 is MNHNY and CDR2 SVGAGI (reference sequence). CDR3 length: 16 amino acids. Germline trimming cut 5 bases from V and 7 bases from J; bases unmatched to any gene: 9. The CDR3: CASSRLAGPRGGELFF. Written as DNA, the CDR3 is TGTGCCAGCAGTCGACTAGCGGGGCCCCGGGGCGGGGAGCTGTTTTTT.

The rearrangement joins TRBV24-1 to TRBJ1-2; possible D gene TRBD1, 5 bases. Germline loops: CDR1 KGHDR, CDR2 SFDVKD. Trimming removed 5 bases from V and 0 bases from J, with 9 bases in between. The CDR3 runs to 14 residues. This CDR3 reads CATSGDRTNYGYTF. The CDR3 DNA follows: TGTGCCACCAGTGGTGACAGAACTAACTATGGCTACACCTTC.

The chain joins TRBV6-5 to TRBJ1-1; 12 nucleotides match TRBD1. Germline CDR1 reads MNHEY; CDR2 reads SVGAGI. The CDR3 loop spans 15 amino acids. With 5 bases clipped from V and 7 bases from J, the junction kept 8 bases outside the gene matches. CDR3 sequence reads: CASSRMGQGAGEAFF. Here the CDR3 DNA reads TGTGCCAGCAGTAGAATGGGACAGGGGGCGGGTGAAGCTTTCTTT.

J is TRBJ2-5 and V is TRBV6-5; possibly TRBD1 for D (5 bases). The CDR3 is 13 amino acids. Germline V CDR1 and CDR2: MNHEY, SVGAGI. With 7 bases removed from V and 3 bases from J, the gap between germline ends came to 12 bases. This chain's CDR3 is CASKGQGEETQYF. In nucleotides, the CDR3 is TGTGCCAGCAAGGGGCAAGGGGAAGAGACCCAGTACTTC.

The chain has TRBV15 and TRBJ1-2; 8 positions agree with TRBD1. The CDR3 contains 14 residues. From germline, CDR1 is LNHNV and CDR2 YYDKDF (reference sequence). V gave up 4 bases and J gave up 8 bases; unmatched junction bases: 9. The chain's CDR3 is CATSIRTGGGGYTF. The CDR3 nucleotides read TGTGCCACCAGCATAAGAACAGGGGGTGGAGGCTACACCTTC.

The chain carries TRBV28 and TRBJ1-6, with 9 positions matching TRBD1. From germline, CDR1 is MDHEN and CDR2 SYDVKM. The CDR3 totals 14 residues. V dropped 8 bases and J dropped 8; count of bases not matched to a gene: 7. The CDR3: CASAIGQGYSPLHF. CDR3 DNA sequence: TGTGCCAGCGCCATAGGACAGGGGTATTCACCCCTCCACTTT.

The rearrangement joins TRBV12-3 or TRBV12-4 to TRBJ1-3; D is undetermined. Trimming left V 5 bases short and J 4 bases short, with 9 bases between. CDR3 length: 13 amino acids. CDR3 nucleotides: TGTGCCAGCAGTGAGTCGACAGGAAACACCATATATTTT. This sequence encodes CASSESTGNTIYF.

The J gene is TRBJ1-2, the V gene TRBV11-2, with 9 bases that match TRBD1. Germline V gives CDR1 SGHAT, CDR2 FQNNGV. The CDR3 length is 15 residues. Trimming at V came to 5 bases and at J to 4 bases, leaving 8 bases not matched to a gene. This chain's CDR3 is CASSPDWTGAYGYTF. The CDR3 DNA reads TGTGCCAGCAGCCCCGATTGGACAGGGGCCTATGGCTACACCTTC.

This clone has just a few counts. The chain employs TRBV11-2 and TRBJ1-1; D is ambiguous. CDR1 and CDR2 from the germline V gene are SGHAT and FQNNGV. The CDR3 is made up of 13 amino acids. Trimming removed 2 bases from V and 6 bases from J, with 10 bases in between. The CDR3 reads CASSLTSTAEAFF. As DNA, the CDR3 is TGTGCCAGCAGCTTAACGTCAACGGCTGAAGCTTTCTTT.